Below are 18 T cell receptor beta chains sequenced from a single sample in a study of CD8 T cells in ankylosing spondylitis. Study-wide results and limits: Blood of patients with ankylosing spondylitis appeared to be characterized by a TCR beta motif of about eight highly homologous variants.

These receptors' antigens are unknown. Via MiXCR, TCRdb re-called the 5' RACE reads, giving one row per CDR3 protein. The table lists hundreds of thousands of distinct CDR3 sequences, 10% to 15% of them singletons. Sequenced sample: blood, either unsorted or a sorted T cell fraction (not recorded which). These TCRs come from a male donor with ankylosing spondylitis.

This clonotype was counted a few times. The genes are TRBV4-3 and TRBJ1-1, with 7 bases fitting TRBD1. V dropped 2 bases and J dropped 2; count of bases not matched to a gene: 5. CDR3 length: 15 amino acids. Per the germline V gene, CDR1 is LGHNA and CDR2 is YSLEER. The CDR3 nucleotides are TGCGCCAGCAGCCAATTAGGACAGGCAAACACTGAAGCTTTCTTT. Its protein is CASSQLGQANTEAFF.

This clonotype was observed many times. The chain combines TRBV20-1 with TRBJ2-7; D is unclear. In germline, CDR1 is DFQATT, CDR2 SNEGSKA (reference sequence). There are 12 residues in the CDR3. Trimming took off 6 bases at V and 2 bases at J, with 11 bases between the two ends. The CDR3 region is CSARPDPYEQYF. DNA for the CDR3: TGCAGTGCCAGGCCGGACCCCTACGAGCAGTACTTC.

This clonotype was recorded many times. This sequence joins TRBV20-1 and TRBJ2-7; 11 bases map to TRBD2. Per the germline V gene, CDR1 is DFQATT and CDR2 is SNEGSKA (reference sequence). The CDR3 sequence is 14 residues long. V lost 7 bases, J lost 3 bases, and 8 bases stayed unmatched. The CDR3 reads CSVRRLAGSYEQYF. In DNA form, the CDR3 reads TGCAGTGTAAGGCGACTAGCGGGGAGCTACGAGCAGTACTTC.

The V and J genes are TRBV5-1 and TRBJ2-3; D ambiguous. The CDR3 has 15 amino acids. Deletions cut 0 bases from V and 0 bases from J, with 8 bases between. From germline, CDR1 is SGHRS and CDR2 YFSETQ. The CDR3 DNA reads as TGCGCCAGCAGCTTGGACATTTATAGCACAGATACGCAGTATTTT. It translates to CASSLDIYSTDTQYF. The whole variable domain, filled in from reference TRBV5-1 and TRBJ2-3, reads KAGVTQTPRYLIKTRGQQVTLSCSPISGHRSVSWYQQTPGQGLQFLFEYFSETQRNKGNFPGRFSGRQFSNSRSEMNVSTLELGDSALYLCASSLDIYSTDTQYFGPGTRLTVL.

This clonotype was seen many times. This chain joins TRBV7-2 and TRBJ1-2; TRBD1 might be the D (5 bases). V gave up 3 bases and J gave up 7 bases, with 12 bases separating them. Germline V CDR1 and CDR2: SGHTA, FQGNSA. The CDR3 has 13 residues. Written as DNA, the CDR3 is TGTGCCAGCAGCTTCCGGCAGGGTGTTGGCTACACCTTC. This translates into CASSFRQGVGYTF.

A few counts support this clonotype. The chain employs TRBV12-3 or TRBV12-4 and TRBJ2-7, with D possibly TRBD1 on 5 matching bases. Trimming stripped 2 bases from V and 6 bases from J, with 14 bases between. The CDR3 is made up of 14 amino acids. The CDR3 spells CASSLLQGISEQYF. The CDR3 DNA reads as TGTGCCAGCAGTTTATTGCAGGGTATCTCCGAGCAGTACTTC.

This clonotype was picked up a small number of times. The chain couples TRBV20-1 to TRBJ2-3, with no clear D. Germline V gene data show CDR1 as DFQATT and CDR2 as SNEGSKA (reference sequence). The CDR3 has 15 amino acids. V was trimmed by 4 bases and J by 0 bases, leaving 14 bases between them. The CDR3 sequence: CSAIPPKISTDTQYF. The CDR3 bases are TGCAGTGCTATACCGCCCAAAATTAGCACAGATACGCAGTATTTT.

This clonotype was seen a few times. This chain uses TRBV19 with TRBJ1-1; tentative D call: TRBD1 (5 bases). This CDR3 comprises 12 residues. The germline V gene has CDR1 LNHDA and CDR2 SQIVND (reference sequence). Trimming removed 7 bases at V and 5 bases at J, with 11 bases between. Written as DNA, the CDR3 is TGTGCCAGTATGGGGGAGCTAACTGAAGCTTTCTTT. This sequence encodes CASMGELTEAFF.

The chain joins TRBV6-2 or TRBV6-3 to TRBJ1-5; no clear D gene. This CDR3 contains 15 residues. Between the trimmed V and J ends, which lost 6 bases and 5 bases, there was a span of 17 bases. CDR1 and CDR2 (germline): MNHEY, SVGEGT. In nucleotides, the CDR3 is TGTGCCAGCAGCAAGGGTTGGGTATCTTATCAGCCCCAGCATTTT. Protein sequence: CASSKGWVSYQPQHF.

This clonotype showed up just a few times. This rearrangement joins TRBV6-5 to TRBJ1-6; no firm D call. The CDR3 sequence is 15 residues long. CDR1 and CDR2 from the germline V gene are MNHEY and SVGAGI. The ends were cut back, 2 bases at V and 8 bases at J, with 13 bases in the middle. In DNA, the CDR3 is TGTGCCAGCAGTTACGATTGGGGATATGATTCACCCCTCCACTTT. Its protein is CASSYDWGYDSPLHF.

The chain has TRBV7-9 and TRBJ2-7, with TRBD1 identical over 12 bases. V was pared by 5 bases and J by 5 bases, with 7 bases of the junction left unmatched. Germline V gene sequence: CDR1 SEHNR, CDR2 FQNEAQ (reference sequence). The CDR3 sequence is 15 residues long. CDR3 in amino acids: CASSLGTGGGDEQYF. CDR3 in DNA: TGTGCCAGCAGCCTCGGGACAGGGGGCGGAGACGAGCAGTACTTC. The full variable domain, with the rest looked up from reference TRBV7-9 and TRBJ2-7, is DTGVSQNPRHKITKRGQNVTFRCDPISEHNRLYWYRQTLGQGPEFLTYFQNEAQLEKSRLLSDRFSAERPKGSFSTLEIQRTEQGDSAMYLCASSLGTGGGDEQYFGPGTRLTVT.

V gene TRBV20-1 combines with J gene TRBJ2-5; no reliable D call. V was trimmed by 3 bases and J by 2 bases, leaving 13 bases between them. Looked up from germline, CDR1 is DFQATT and CDR2 is SNEGSKA (reference sequence). The CDR3 is made up of 14 amino acids. The CDR3 nucleotides read TGCAGTGCTAGGCAGCAGGCGGAACAAGAGACCCAGTACTTC. This gives the protein CSARQQAEQETQYF.

This clonotype was seen repeatedly, ten times or more. The chain carries TRBV6-1 and TRBJ1-6, with 10 bases lining up with TRBD1. The CDR3 runs 14 residues. V was pared by 5 bases and J by 9 bases, with 4 bases of the junction left unmatched. Germline CDR1 and CDR2: MNHNS and SASEGT. CDR3 loop: CASSPGQGSSPLHF. The CDR3 DNA follows: TGTGCCAGCAGTCCGGGACAGGGGTCTTCACCCCTCCACTTT.

This clonotype has a handful of counts. This chain links TRBV20-1 with TRBJ1-2, with D possibly being TRBD1 (5 bases). V was trimmed by 2 bases and J by 0 bases, leaving 7 bases between them. The germline CDR1 and CDR2 sequences are DFQATT and SNEGSKA (reference sequence). The CDR3 spans 13 residues. The chain's CDR3 is CSARRDANYGYTF. The DNA for the CDR3 is TGCAGTGCTAGAAGGGACGCTAACTATGGCTACACCTTC.

J is TRBJ1-1 and V is TRBV18; the D gene is possibly TRBD1 (6 bases). V was clipped by 2 bases and J by 0 bases, with 10 bases between them. Germline V CDR1 and CDR2: KGHSH, LQKENI. There are 15 residues in the CDR3. The CDR3 reads CASSPSGAVNTEAFF. CDR3 nucleotides: TGTGCCAGCTCACCATCGGGGGCAGTGAACACTGAAGCTTTCTTT.

The CDR3 DNA reads as TGCGCCAGCAGCCGATATGGGGGTGCCAACCAAGAGACCCAGTACTTC. It encodes CASSRYGGANQETQYF. The V and J genes are TRBV5-1 and TRBJ2-5, with D perhaps given as TRBD1 or TRBD2 (5 bases each). V lost 4 bases and J lost 0, with 16 bases in between. The CDR3 spans 16 residues. Germline CDR1 reads SGHRS; CDR2 reads YFSETQ.

The V call is TRBV4-3, the J call TRBJ2-3; 9 bases are a match to TRBD1. V gave up 1 base and J gave up 4 bases; unmatched junction bases: 6. The CDR3 consists of 16 residues. The germline V gene encodes CDR1 LGHNA and CDR2 YSLEER. CDR3 sequence reads: CASSQVPGTGPDTQYF. The DNA of the CDR3 is TGCGCCAGCAGCCAAGTACCCGGGACAGGGCCAGATACGCAGTATTTT.

The CDR3 DNA reads TGTGCCAGCAGCTCAGATCCCGGGACGGGAAATGAAAAACTGTTTTTT. Its protein is CASSSDPGTGNEKLFF. The chain couples TRBV4-2 to TRBJ1-4, with a possible D match to TRBD1 (5 bases). Trimming shortened V by 5 bases and J by 5 bases, and 18 bases separated the two germline ends. The CDR3 has 16 residues. CDR1 LGHNA and CDR2 YNFKEQ come from the germline V gene.